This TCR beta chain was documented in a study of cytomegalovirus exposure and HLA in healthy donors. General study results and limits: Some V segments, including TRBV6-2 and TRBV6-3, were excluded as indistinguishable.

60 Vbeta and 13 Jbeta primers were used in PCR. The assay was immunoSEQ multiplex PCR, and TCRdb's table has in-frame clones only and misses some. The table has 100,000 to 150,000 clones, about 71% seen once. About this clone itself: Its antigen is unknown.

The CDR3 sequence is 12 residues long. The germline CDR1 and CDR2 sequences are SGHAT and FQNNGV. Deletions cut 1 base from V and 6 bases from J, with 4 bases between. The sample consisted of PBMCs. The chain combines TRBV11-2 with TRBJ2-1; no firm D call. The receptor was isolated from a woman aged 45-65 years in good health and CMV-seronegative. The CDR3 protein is CASSLASNEQFF. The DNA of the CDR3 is TGTGCCAGCAGCTTAGCTTCCAATGAGCAGTTCTTC.